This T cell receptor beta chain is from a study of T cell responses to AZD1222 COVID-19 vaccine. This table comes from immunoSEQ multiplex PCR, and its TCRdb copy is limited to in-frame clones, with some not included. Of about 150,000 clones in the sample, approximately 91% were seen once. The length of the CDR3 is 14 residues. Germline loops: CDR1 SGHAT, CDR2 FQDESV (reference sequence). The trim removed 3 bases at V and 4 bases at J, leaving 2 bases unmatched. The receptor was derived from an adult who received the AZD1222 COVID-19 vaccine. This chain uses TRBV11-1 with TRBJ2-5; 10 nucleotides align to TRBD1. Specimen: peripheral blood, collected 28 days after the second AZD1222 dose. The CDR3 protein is CASSLDRGGETQYF. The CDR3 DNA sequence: TGTGCCAGCAGCTTGGACAGGGGGGGAGAGACCCAGTACTTC.